The 27 T cell receptor delta chains below all came from one sample that was sequenced in a study of gamma-delta T cells after stem cell transplantation. TCRdb called clones from the RT-PCR reads again using CATT. The table has over 7,000 delta-chain clones, more than 12% seen once. Sample: gamma-delta T cells. The receptors derive from a human donor. It is not recorded whose cells these are; they may come from a transplant donor.

This clone was detected a few times. The chain is built from TRAV29/DV5 and TRDJ1, with D possibly TRDD2 on 6 matching bases. Germline V gene data show CDR1 as NSMFDY and CDR2 as ISSIKDK. V shed 1 base and J shed 0 bases, with 25 bases lying between them. The CDR3 loop spans 19 amino acids. The CDR3 sequence: CAASQRAPSYVTNTDKLIF. CDR3 nucleotide sequence: TGTGCAGCAAGCCAGCGGGCTCCGTCCTACGTAACCAACACCGATAAACTCATCTTT.

As for this clone: With a far larger clone one base away, a read error is the likely cause. This rearrangement joins TRDV2 to TRDJ3; the match to TRDD3 covers 8 bases. Germline CDR1 GEAIGNYY, CDR2 EKD. This CDR3 region has 17 residues. J was trimmed by 2 bases and V by 2 bases; bases with no gene match: 4. The CDR3 loop reads CACDSVGDPWDTRQMFF. DNA of the CDR3: TGTGCCTGTGACAGCGTGGGGGATCCCTGGGACACCCGACAGATGTTTTTC.

The rearrangement joins TRDV1 to TRDJ1, with 13 bases lining up with TRDD3. The V and J ends lost 1 base and 1 base, in that order; junction bases with no gene match: 6. This CDR3 spans 18 amino acids. Germline V gene lookup returns CDR1 TSWWSYY and CDR2 QGS. The CDR3 coding sequence is TGTGCTCTTGGGGAACAGGGATACTGGGGGATACGCACCGATAAACTCATCTTT. It translates to CALGEQGYWGIRTDKLIF.

This clone was seen a handful of times. The rearrangement joins TRDV1 to TRDJ1, with TRDD3 matching 13 bases. Trimming at V came to 4 bases and at J to 0 bases, leaving 23 bases not matched to a gene. CDR3 length: 23 residues. Germline V lookup: CDR1 TSWWSYY, CDR2 QGS. The DNA for the CDR3 is TGTGCTCTTGGGGGAGATGTTGCGGGCTACCGTACTGGGGGATACGAAAACACCGATAAACTCATCTTT. Its translation: CALGGDVAGYRTGGYENTDKLIF.

In its sample, this clone was seen a few times. The sample contains more than one DNA sequence encoding this CDR3. The chain uses TRDV1 and TRDJ1, with 10 bases fitting TRDD3. The V and J ends lost 2 bases and 4 bases, in that order; junction bases with no gene match: 7. The length of the CDR3 is 16 residues. The V gene's germline CDR1 is TSWWSYY and CDR2 QGS. Here the CDR3 reads CALGEWLPGGYDKLIF. The CDR3 DNA reads as TGTGCTCTTGGGGAATGGTTGCCTGGGGGATACGATAAACTCATCTTT.

By frequency in the sample, this clone is medium-sized. The same CDR3 arises from other DNA sequences in this sample as well. The V call is TRDV2, the J call TRDJ1; the D gene is possibly TRDD3 (6 bases). Deletions cut 1 base from V and 0 bases from J, with 8 bases between. Germline CDR1 is GEAIGNYY and CDR2 is EKD. This CDR3 spans 14 amino acids. Written as DNA, the CDR3 is TGTGCCTGTGACACTGGGGGGTACACCGATAAACTCATCTTT. It encodes CACDTGGYTDKLIF.

This clone was detected a few times. The rearrangement uses TRDV1 and TRDJ1; D may be TRDD2 (6 bases). The germline V gene encodes CDR1 TSWWSYY and CDR2 QGS. Trimming took off 4 bases at V and 0 bases at J, with 15 bases between the two ends. CDR3 length equals 16 residues. CDR3 loop: CALGARAFQNTDKLIF. The CDR3 nucleotides are TGTGCTCTTGGGGCTAGAGCCTTCCAAAACACCGATAAACTCATCTTT.

This clone was counted a few times. The chain uses TRDV1 and TRDJ3, with TRDD3 identical over 11 bases. CDR1 is TSWWSYY and CDR2 is QGS in the germline V gene. V was clipped by 4 bases and J by 10 bases; unmatched bases: 30. The CDR3 covers 24 residues. This CDR3 reads CALGAFRLPRRGTWGIPKTRQMFF. CDR3 sequence (DNA): TGTGCTCTTGGGGCCTTCCGCCTTCCTAGACGGGGAACCTGGGGGATACCAAAGACCCGACAGATGTTTTTC.

This clone was seen many times. This chain uses TRDV2 with TRDJ3, with TRDD3 matching 13 bases. This CDR3 has 20 amino acids. Germline CDR1 and CDR2: GEAIGNYY and EKD. Trimming at V came to 3 bases and at J to 1 base, leaving 8 bases not matched to a gene. CDR3 sequence reads: CACDSLLGDTRSWDTRQMFF. The CDR3 DNA reads TGTGCCTGTGACTCCCTACTGGGGGATACGAGATCCTGGGACACCCGACAGATGTTTTTC.

Regarding this clone: A much larger clone lies a single base off, so this may be a read error. This chain connects TRDV2 to TRDJ3; 7 bases are shared with TRDD3. CDR3 length: 19 amino acids. V shed 3 bases, J shed 1 base, and the junction held 11 bases outside the gene matches. Germline V gene data show CDR1 as GEAIGNYY and CDR2 as EKD. The CDR3 loop reads CACDAEGDSWSWDTRQMFF. CDR3 nucleotides: TGTGCCTGTGACGCCGAGGGGGATTCATGGTCCTGGGACACCCGACAGATGTTTTTC.

By sample fraction, this clone is medium-sized. The chain is built from TRDV3 and TRDJ2, with D perhaps matching TRDD2 or TRDD3 (5 bases each). V gave up 3 bases and J gave up 8 bases, with 34 bases separating them. The germline V gene encodes CDR1 TVYSNPD and CDR2 GDNSRS (reference sequence). The CDR3 spans 19 residues. The CDR3 DNA reads TGTGCCTTAACGTTCCTGAAGTTTGGGGTCTCGGGTCGGACGGCACAACTCTTCTTT. It is translated as CALTFLKFGVSGRTAQLFF.

By proportion, this clone is medium-sized (0.01 to 0.1%). The V call is TRDV1, the J call TRDJ3; D remains ambiguous. CDR3 length: 15 residues. V was shortened by 1 base and J by 2 bases, with 3 bases between the two germline ends. Germline V gives CDR1 TSWWSYY, CDR2 QGS. The CDR3 DNA sequence: TGTGCTCTTGGGGAACGGGCCTGGGACACCCGACAGATGTTTTTC. As protein: CALGERAWDTRQMFF.

The chain recombines TRDV1 with TRDJ1; 12 bases agree with TRDD3. CDR3 length: 25 amino acids. CDR1 is TSWWSYY and CDR2 is QGS in the germline V gene. Losses at the gene ends were 3 bases for V and 0 bases for J; bases not matched to a gene: 29. CDR3 DNA: TGTGCTCTTGGGGATCCGCCTTCCTCATTCCTCGTACTGGGGGATACAACCTCGTACACCGATAAACTCATCTTT. Protein sequence: CALGDPPSSFLVLGDTTSYTDKLIF.

This clone was recorded a few times. A read error may explain this, as a much larger clone is one base away. The V and J genes are TRDV2 and TRDJ3; 9 bases are a match to TRDD3. CDR3 length: 18 amino acids. J lost 0 bases, V lost 6 bases, and 8 bases had no gene match. CDR1 is GEAIGNYY, CDR2 EKD, per germline. This CDR3 is CACNQYWGSSWDTRQMFF. The CDR3 nucleotides are TGTGCCTGTAACCAGTACTGGGGGAGCTCCTGGGACACCCGACAGATGTTTTTC.

The CDR3 is CALGELTQLGESGPVALTAQLFF. The CDR3, as DNA: TGTGCTCTTGGGGAACTAACCCAACTGGGGGAATCAGGGCCTGTGGCTTTGACAGCACAACTCTTCTTT. This chain links TRDV1 with TRDJ2, with 9 bases identical to TRDD3. Losses at the gene ends were 0 bases for V and 0 bases for J; bases not matched to a gene: 20. Germline CDR1 and CDR2: TSWWSYY and QGS. This CDR3 has 23 residues.

This clone was observed once. This sequence may be a read error, since a much larger clone differs from it by one base. Other nucleotide sequences in the sample specify the same CDR3. This sequence joins TRDV1 and TRDJ1; the match to TRDD3 covers 12 bases. In germline, CDR1 is TSWWSYY, CDR2 QGS. The CDR3 is 19 residues long. Written as DNA, the CDR3 is TGTGCTCTTGGGGAACTAGAGCTGGGGGATACGAGGTTTACCGATAAACTCATCTTC. Its translation: CALGELELGDTRFTDKLIF.

Comment on this clone: A read error may explain this, as a much larger clone is one base away. The rearrangement joins TRDV1 to TRDJ1, with TRDD3 matching 13 bases. In germline, CDR1 is TSWWSYY, CDR2 QGS. The CDR3 covers 20 residues. V lost 0 bases and J lost 2; bases outside the gene matches: 12. The CDR3 region has the DNA TGTGCTCTTGGGGAACTATCCACCATACTGGGGGATACGTGGACCGATAAACTCATCTTT. It codes for CALGELSTILGDTWTDKLIF.

This clone is judged large. The same CDR3 is also encoded by other DNA sequences in this sample. CDR3 protein: CACDTGGLTAQLFF. For the CDR3, the DNA is TGTGCCTGTGACACCGGGGGATTGACAGCACAACTCTTCTTT. This chain connects TRDV2 to TRDJ2; D perhaps matches TRDD3 (6 bases). The germline CDR1 and CDR2 sequences are GEAIGNYY and EKD. V was pared by 0 bases and J by 2 bases, with 6 bases between. The CDR3 totals 14 residues.

Comments on this clone: Other DNA sequences within the sample encode an identical CDR3. V gene TRDV1 combines with J gene TRDJ1, with TRDD3 matching over 12 bases. The CDR3 has 20 residues. The trim removed 2 bases at V and 7 bases at J, leaving 20 bases unmatched. The germline CDR1 and CDR2 sequences are TSWWSYY and QGS. Here the CDR3 DNA reads TGTGCTCTTGGGGAATCGGGGAAATTCCTGCTCCTGGGGGATACGGGTAAACTCATCTTT. Amino acid sequence: CALGESGKFLLLGDTGKLIF.

The CDR3 bases are TGTGCCTTCACAAACACGTCCGGGGATACGGGGACCGATAAACTCATCTTT. Translating gives CAFTNTSGDTGTDKLIF. The V and J genes are TRDV3 and TRDJ1, with 9 bases that match TRDD3. V shed 3 bases, J shed 2 bases, and the junction held 16 bases outside the gene matches. From germline, CDR1 is TVYSNPD and CDR2 GDNSRS (reference sequence). The CDR3 contains 17 residues.

By proportion, this clone is medium-sized. The chain combines TRDV2 with TRDJ3; 8 bases are a match to TRDD3. V dropped 4 bases and J dropped 0; count of bases not matched to a gene: 7. The length of the CDR3 is 18 residues. Germline V lookup: CDR1 GEAIGNYY, CDR2 EKD. The CDR3 here is CACDYTGGLSWDTRQMFF. CDR3 sequence (DNA): TGTGCCTGTGATTACACTGGGGGCCTCTCCTGGGACACCCGACAGATGTTTTTC.

This chain links TRAV29/DV5 with TRDJ1; 9 bases align to TRDD3. Trimming took 0 bases from V and 2 from J; bases not matched to a gene: 17. The CDR3 has 19 amino acids. Per germline, CDR1 NSMFDY and CDR2 ISSIKDK. CDR3 loop: CAASARGPRDWGRTDKLIF. The CDR3 DNA reads TGTGCAGCAAGCGCCCGAGGGCCTAGAGACTGGGGGAGGACCGATAAACTCATCTTT. Using reference TRAV29/DV5 and TRDJ1 for the parts outside the CDR3, the full variable domain is DQQVKQNSPSLSVQEGRISILNCDYTNSMFDYFLWYKKYPAEGPTFLISISSIKDKNEDGRFTVFLNKSAKHLSLHIVPSQPGDSAVYFCAASARGPRDWGRTDKLIFGKGTRVTVEP.

As to this clone: A far larger clone differs by one base, so this is likely a read error. This sequence joins TRDV2 and TRDJ3; D possibly corresponds to TRDD3 (5 bases). The CDR3 consists of 18 residues. CDR1 is GEAIGNYY, CDR2 EKD, per germline. The V gene lost 1 base and the J gene lost 0 bases, with 12 bases spanning the gap. The CDR3 sequence: CACDTGEYSSWDTRQMFF. The DNA of the CDR3 is TGTGCCTGTGACACTGGGGAATACAGCTCCTGGGACACCCGACAGATGTTTTTC.

This clone was seen a handful of times. A much larger clone lies a single base off, so this may be a read error. The same CDR3 also results from other DNA sequences found in this sample. V gene TRDV2 combines with J gene TRDJ1; TRDD3 aligns across 8 bases. The CDR3 runs to 14 residues. The germline gives CDR1 GEAIGNYY, CDR2 EKD. For the CDR3, the DNA is TGCGCCTGTGATTTACTGGGGGACACCGATAAACTCATCTTT. Translation: CACDLLGDTDKLIF.

On this clone itself: With only one base between it and a far larger clone, this is likely a read error. The V gene is TRDV2, the J gene TRDJ3; 13 positions agree with TRDD3. Germline-derived CDR1 and CDR2 are GEAIGNYY and EKD. The CDR3 runs 19 residues. The junction had 6 bases not matched to a gene; V was cut back by 5 bases and J by 0 bases. CDR3 sequence (DNA): TGTGCCTGTGCCGTACTGGGGGATACGAGCTCCTGGGACACCCGACAGATGTTTTTC. It specifies CACAVLGDTSSWDTRQMFF.

Details on this clone: This may stem from a read error, because a much larger clone lies one nucleotide away. The chain has TRDV3 and TRDJ1; 10 bases match TRDD3. After removal of 4 bases from V and 0 bases from J, the junction contained 14 bases not matched to a gene. Germline V gene data show CDR1 as TVYSNPD and CDR2 as GDNSRS (reference sequence). There are 17 residues in the CDR3. The CDR3 spells CACGELGDPPYTDKLIF. In DNA, the CDR3 is TGTGCCTGTGGCGAACTGGGGGATCCCCCGTACACCGATAAACTCATCTTT.

Of note for this clone: One junction end disagrees with the germline gene, perhaps due to a read error. The CDR3 protein is CASSRVLGDTLIF. The DNA for the CDR3 is TGTGCCTCAAGTCGGGTACTGGGGGATACACTCATCTTT. The rearrangement uses TRDV3 and TRDJ1; 12 bases are a match to TRDD3. CDR1 and CDR2 (germline): TVYSNPD, GDNSRS (reference sequence). The CDR3 runs to 13 residues.